These T cell receptor beta chains were read from a single sample in a study of memory CD4+ T cells and cytomegalovirus serostatus. TCRdb keeps only in-frame clones here, not all; method: immunoSEQ multiplex PCR. This table holds around 53,000 clones, around four fifths found once. Sequencing input: memory CD4+ T cells from blood. The receptors were gathered from an adult in good health and CMV-seropositive. CDR3s include the opening cysteine and the closing phenylalanine or tryptophan. The order of the fields is J gene, D gene, V gene, clone size, CDR3 protein, CDR3 DNA. A D gene is named only where the DNA matches it firmly. Rows give clone size only sometimes, using once, few, many, or a class for an expanded clone.

j_call: TRBJ1-1; d_call: NA; v_call: TRBV7-2; clone_size: NA; cdr3_aa: CASSKQSMNTEAFF; cdr3_nt: TGTGCCAGCAGCAAACAGAGCATGAACACTGAAGCTTTCTTT
j_call: TRBJ1-2; d_call: NA; v_call: TRBV5-6; clone_size: NA; cdr3_aa: CASSLDGRGYLRYTF; cdr3_nt: TGTGCCAGCAGCTTGGATGGCCGGGGGTATTTGCGGTACACCTTC
j_call: TRBJ2-3; d_call: NA; v_call: TRBV6-1; clone_size: NA; cdr3_aa: CASKITGRSTDTQYF; cdr3_nt: TGTGCCAGCAAAATCACAGGGAGAAGCACAGATACGCAGTATTTT
j_call: TRBJ2-1; d_call: TRBD2; v_call: TRBV19; clone_size: few; cdr3_aa: CASSILSLAGQYNEQFF; cdr3_nt: TGTGCCAGTAGTATACTCTCCCTAGCGGGGCAATACAATGAGCAGTTCTTC
j_call: TRBJ2-7; d_call: TRBD2; v_call: TRBV7-8; clone_size: NA; cdr3_aa: CASSLGGLRTGYEQYF; cdr3_nt: TGTGCCAGCAGCTTGGGGGGGTTAAGGACTGGCTACGAGCAGTACTTC
j_call: TRBJ2-3; d_call: NA; v_call: TRBV4-1; clone_size: NA; cdr3_aa: CASSRGPVASSTDTQYF; cdr3_nt: TGCGCCAGCAGCCGAGGACCCGTGGCCTCTAGCACAGATACGCAGTATTTT
j_call: TRBJ1-6; d_call: NA; v_call: TRBV9; clone_size: NA; cdr3_aa: CASSASINSPLHF; cdr3_nt: TGTGCCAGCAGCGCTTCAATAAATTCACCCCTCCACTTT
j_call: TRBJ2-7; d_call: TRBD2; v_call: TRBV7-9; clone_size: NA; cdr3_aa: CASSPGTSVTYEQYF; cdr3_nt: TGTGCCAGCAGCCCCGGGACTAGCGTAACCTACGAGCAGTACTTC
j_call: TRBJ2-3; d_call: NA; v_call: TRBV7-3; clone_size: NA; cdr3_aa: CASSPGTSTDTQYF; cdr3_nt: TGTGCCAGCAGTCCCGGGACTTCCACAGATACGCAGTATTTT
j_call: TRBJ2-4; d_call: NA; v_call: TRBV19; clone_size: few; cdr3_aa: CASSPGTAKNIQYF; cdr3_nt: TGTGCCAGTAGCCCCGGGACAGCCAAAAACATTCAGTACTTC
j_call: TRBJ2-3; d_call: NA; v_call: TRBV7-3; clone_size: NA; cdr3_aa: CASSSSGDTQYF; cdr3_nt: TGTGCCAGCAGCTCCTCGGGAGATACGCAGTATTTT
j_call: TRBJ1-1; d_call: NA; v_call: TRBV6-5; clone_size: NA; cdr3_aa: CASSPLGGPNTEAFF; cdr3_nt: TGTGCCAGCAGTCCCCTCGGGGGACCGAACACTGAAGCTTTCTTT
j_call: TRBJ2-7; d_call: TRBD1; v_call: TRBV7-2; clone_size: NA; cdr3_aa: CASSQQGAAYEQYF; cdr3_nt: TGTGCCAGCAGTCAACAGGGGGCAGCCTACGAGCAGTACTTC
j_call: TRBJ1-1; d_call: TRBD1; v_call: TRBV19; clone_size: NA; cdr3_aa: CASSIDRQGVEAFF; cdr3_nt: TGTGCCAGTAGTATAGACCGACAGGGCGTCGAAGCTTTCTTT
j_call: TRBJ2-7; d_call: NA; v_call: TRBV5-1; clone_size: NA; cdr3_aa: CASSTGQTYEQYF; cdr3_nt: TGCGCCAGCAGCACCGGACAGACCTACGAGCAGTACTTC
j_call: TRBJ2-5; d_call: NA; v_call: TRBV27; clone_size: NA; cdr3_aa: CASSYRSSDQETQYF; cdr3_nt: TGTGCCAGCAGTTACCGATCTAGCGACCAAGAGACCCAGTACTTC
j_call: TRBJ1-3; d_call: NA; v_call: TRBV7-6; clone_size: NA; cdr3_aa: CASSLATALSGNTIYF; cdr3_nt: TGTGCCAGCAGCTTAGCTACGGCCCTCTCTGGAAACACCATATATTTT
j_call: TRBJ2-1; d_call: NA; v_call: TRBV5-8; clone_size: once; cdr3_aa: CASSLEQAVDEQFF; cdr3_nt: TGTGCCAGCAGCTTGGAACAAGCGGTGGATGAGCAGTTCTTC
j_call: TRBJ1-2; d_call: NA; v_call: TRBV7-9; clone_size: NA; cdr3_aa: CASTLGGERSGYTF; cdr3_nt: TGTGCCAGCACTCTCGGGGGGGAGCGGTCTGGCTACACCTTC
j_call: TRBJ1-1; d_call: NA; v_call: TRBV2; clone_size: NA; cdr3_aa: CASIKGLNTEAFF; cdr3_nt: TGTGCCAGCATTAAGGGCCTGAACACTGAAGCTTTCTTT
j_call: TRBJ2-2; d_call: NA; v_call: TRBV28; clone_size: NA; cdr3_aa: CASSLLSTGELFF; cdr3_nt: TGTGCCAGCAGCCTTCTGAGCACCGGGGAGCTGTTTTTT
j_call: TRBJ1-1; d_call: NA; v_call: TRBV5-1; clone_size: few; cdr3_aa: CASTHGGGRGNTEAFF; cdr3_nt: TGCGCCAGCACCCATGGAGGGGGAAGGGGAAACACTGAAGCTTTCTTT
j_call: TRBJ1-2; d_call: TRBD1; v_call: TRBV4-1; clone_size: NA; cdr3_aa: CASSQSRDRGYTF; cdr3_nt: TGCGCCAGCAGCCAAAGCCGGGACAGGGGCTACACCTTC
j_call: TRBJ2-2; d_call: NA; v_call: TRBV12-5; clone_size: NA; cdr3_aa: CASGLFSRGYTGELFF; cdr3_nt: TGTGCTAGTGGTTTGTTTAGCAGGGGTTACACCGGGGAGCTGTTTTTT
j_call: TRBJ1-1; d_call: NA; v_call: TRBV9; clone_size: once; cdr3_aa: CASSGGRMNTEAFF; cdr3_nt: TGTGCCAGCAGCGGGGGCAGAATGAACACTGAAGCTTTCTTT
j_call: TRBJ1-2; d_call: NA; v_call: TRBV6-5; clone_size: NA; cdr3_aa: CASSYGRIGGYTF; cdr3_nt: TGTGCCAGCAGTTACGGAAGGATTGGGGGCTACACCTTC
j_call: TRBJ1-1; d_call: TRBD1; v_call: TRBV6-5; clone_size: NA; cdr3_aa: CASSDTGTGQAFF; cdr3_nt: TGTGCCAGCAGTGATACAGGGACAGGTCAGGCTTTCTTT
j_call: TRBJ2-3; d_call: TRBD2; v_call: TRBV7-9; clone_size: NA; cdr3_aa: CASGNSGRFKTDTQYF; cdr3_nt: TGTGCCAGCGGAAATAGCGGGAGGTTTAAGACAGATACGCAGTATTTT
j_call: TRBJ1-5; d_call: NA; v_call: TRBV6-5; clone_size: NA; cdr3_aa: CASSDGGTGNQPQHF; cdr3_nt: TGTGCCAGCAGCGACGGGGGGACGGGGAATCAGCCCCAGCATTTT
j_call: TRBJ1-2; d_call: NA; v_call: TRBV30; clone_size: few; cdr3_aa: CAWTPNRQSNYGYTF; cdr3_nt: TGTGCCTGGACCCCTAACAGACAGTCTAACTATGGCTACACCTTC
j_call: TRBJ2-5; d_call: NA; v_call: TRBV28; clone_size: NA; cdr3_aa: CASSIEVLETQYF; cdr3_nt: TGTGCCAGCAGTATTGAAGTCCTAGAGACCCAGTACTTC
j_call: TRBJ2-5; d_call: TRBD2; v_call: TRBV5-6; clone_size: few; cdr3_aa: CASSPLLAEPQETQYF; cdr3_nt: TGTGCCAGCAGCCCATTACTAGCGGAACCCCAAGAGACCCAGTACTTC
j_call: TRBJ2-2; d_call: NA; v_call: TRBV5-1; clone_size: once; cdr3_aa: CASSLGPQNTGELFF; cdr3_nt: TGCGCCAGCAGCTTGGGACCCCAGAACACCGGGGAGCTGTTTTTT
j_call: TRBJ1-2; d_call: TRBD1; v_call: TRBV4-1; clone_size: NA; cdr3_aa: CASSHPGQYYGYTF; cdr3_nt: TGCGCCAGCAGCCACCCGGGACAGTACTATGGCTACACCTTC
j_call: TRBJ2-1; d_call: NA; v_call: TRBV11-3; clone_size: NA; cdr3_aa: CASSLAEYNEQFF; cdr3_nt: TGTGCCAGCAGCTTAGCTGAGTACAATGAGCAGTTCTTC
j_call: TRBJ2-3; d_call: TRBD2; v_call: TRBV13; clone_size: once; cdr3_aa: CASSLEAGVTTDTQYF; cdr3_nt: TGTGCCAGCAGCTTAGAAGCGGGGGTTACCACAGATACGCAGTATTTT
j_call: TRBJ2-3; d_call: NA; v_call: TRBV7-3; clone_size: NA; cdr3_aa: CASSTTPNTDTQYF; cdr3_nt: TGTGCCAGCAGCACCACACCGAACACAGATACGCAGTATTTT
j_call: TRBJ2-2; d_call: NA; v_call: TRBV7-2; clone_size: NA; cdr3_aa: CASSVTGTVNTGELFF; cdr3_nt: TGTGCCAGCAGCGTTACCGGGACGGTAAACACCGGGGAGCTGTTTTTT
j_call: TRBJ1-2; d_call: NA; v_call: TRBV14; clone_size: NA; cdr3_aa: CASSQARGHGYTF; cdr3_nt: TGTGCCAGCAGCCAAGCCAGAGGGCATGGCTACACCTTC
j_call: TRBJ2-7; d_call: TRBD2; v_call: TRBV10-2; clone_size: few; cdr3_aa: CASTGAFYGGSRPGEQYF; cdr3_nt: TGCGCCAGCACCGGCGCTTTCTATGGCGGGAGTCGGCCGGGCGAGCAGTACTTC
j_call: TRBJ1-5; d_call: NA; v_call: TRBV7-8; clone_size: few; cdr3_aa: CASSLEPNPGQPQHF; cdr3_nt: TGTGCCAGCAGCTTAGAACCCAACCCGGGGCAGCCCCAGCATTTT
j_call: TRBJ2-7; d_call: TRBD2; v_call: TRBV28; clone_size: NA; cdr3_aa: CASSSSGTTYEQYF; cdr3_nt: TGTGCCAGCAGTTCCTCCGGGACTACCTACGAGCAGTACTTC
j_call: TRBJ2-5; d_call: TRBD2; v_call: TRBV11-2; clone_size: NA; cdr3_aa: CASSLKVASGGIQETQYF; cdr3_nt: TGTGCCAGCAGCCTTAAGGTGGCTAGCGGGGGTATCCAAGAGACCCAGTACTTC
j_call: TRBJ1-1; d_call: NA; v_call: TRBV14; clone_size: few; cdr3_aa: CASSQDLAQREAFF; cdr3_nt: TGTGCCAGCAGCCAAGATTTAGCTCAGAGGGAAGCTTTCTTT
j_call: TRBJ1-1; d_call: NA; v_call: TRBV5-1; clone_size: NA; cdr3_aa: CASSLEMGLGEAFF; cdr3_nt: TGCGCCAGCAGCTTGGAAATGGGCCTTGGTGAAGCTTTCTTT